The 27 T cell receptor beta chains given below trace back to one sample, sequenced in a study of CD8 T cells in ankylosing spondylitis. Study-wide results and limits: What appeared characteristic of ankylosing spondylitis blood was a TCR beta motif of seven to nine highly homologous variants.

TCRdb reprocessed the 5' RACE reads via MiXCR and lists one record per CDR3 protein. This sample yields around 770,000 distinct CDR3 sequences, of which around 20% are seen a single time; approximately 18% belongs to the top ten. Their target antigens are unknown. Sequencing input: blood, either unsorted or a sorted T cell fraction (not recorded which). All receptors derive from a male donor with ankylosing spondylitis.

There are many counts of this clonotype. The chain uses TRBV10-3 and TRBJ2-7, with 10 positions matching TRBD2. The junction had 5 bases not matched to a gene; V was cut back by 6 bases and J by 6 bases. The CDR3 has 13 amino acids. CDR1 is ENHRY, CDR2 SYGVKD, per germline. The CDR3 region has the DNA TGTGCCATCAGCGGGACTAGCGAGGGCGAGCAGTACTTC. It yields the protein CAISGTSEGEQYF.

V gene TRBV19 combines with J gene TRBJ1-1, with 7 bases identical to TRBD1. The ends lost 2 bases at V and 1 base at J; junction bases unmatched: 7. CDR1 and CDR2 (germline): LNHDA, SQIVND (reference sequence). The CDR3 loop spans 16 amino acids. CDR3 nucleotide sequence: TGTGCCAGTAGTATAATAGGAGGGGGCAAGAACACTGAAGCTTTCTTT. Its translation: CASSIIGGGKNTEAFF.

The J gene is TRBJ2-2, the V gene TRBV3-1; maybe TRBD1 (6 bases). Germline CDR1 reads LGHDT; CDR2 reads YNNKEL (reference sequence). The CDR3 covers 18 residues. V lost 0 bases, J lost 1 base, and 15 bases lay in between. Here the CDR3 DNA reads TGTGCCAGCAGCCAAGAAGGGGGAATGTGGGAGAACACCGGGGAGCTGTTTTTT. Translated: CASSQEGGMWENTGELFF.

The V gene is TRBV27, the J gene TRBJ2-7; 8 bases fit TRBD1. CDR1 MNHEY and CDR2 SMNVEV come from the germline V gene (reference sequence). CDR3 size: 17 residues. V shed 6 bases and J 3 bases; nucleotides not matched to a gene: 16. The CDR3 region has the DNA TGTGCCAGCAGCCGGGGACAGGACGGGGCCTTACGCTACGAGCAGTACTTC. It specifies CASSRGQDGALRYEQYF.

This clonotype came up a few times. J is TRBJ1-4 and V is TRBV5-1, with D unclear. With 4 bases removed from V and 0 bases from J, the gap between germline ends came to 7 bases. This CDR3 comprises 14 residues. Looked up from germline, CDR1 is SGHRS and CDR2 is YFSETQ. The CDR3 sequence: CASSPETTNEKLFF. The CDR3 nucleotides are TGCGCCAGCAGCCCCGAAACAACTAATGAAAAACTGTTTTTT.

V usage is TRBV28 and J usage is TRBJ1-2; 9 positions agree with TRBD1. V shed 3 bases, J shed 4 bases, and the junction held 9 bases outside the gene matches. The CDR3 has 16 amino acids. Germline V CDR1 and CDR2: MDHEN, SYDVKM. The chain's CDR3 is CASSFSRDRGVYGYTF. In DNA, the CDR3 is TGTGCCAGCAGTTTCAGTCGCGACAGGGGGGTCTATGGCTACACCTTC.

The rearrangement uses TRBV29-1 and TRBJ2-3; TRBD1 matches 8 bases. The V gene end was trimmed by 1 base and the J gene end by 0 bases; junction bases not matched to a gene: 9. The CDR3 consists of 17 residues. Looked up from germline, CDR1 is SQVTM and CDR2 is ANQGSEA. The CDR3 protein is CSVEVARQGLSTDTQYF. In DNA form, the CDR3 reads TGCAGCGTTGAAGTCGCGAGACAGGGGCTGAGCACAGATACGCAGTATTTT.

DNA for the CDR3: TGTGCCAGCAGTCCCCGCCTCGAGCGGGATAGCAATGAGCAGTTCTTC. It encodes CASSPRLERDSNEQFF. The chain uses TRBV6-1 and TRBJ2-1, with 7 bases fitting TRBD2. Germline assignment: CDR1 MNHNS and CDR2 SASEGT. The length of the CDR3 is 16 residues. V dropped 5 bases and J dropped 6; count of bases not matched to a gene: 13.

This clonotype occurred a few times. The chain's CDR3 is CSARDYAAVQETQYF. The DNA of the CDR3 is TGCAGTGCTAGGGATTATGCGGCGGTACAAGAGACCCAGTACTTC. The chain combines TRBV20-1 with TRBJ2-5, with D uncertain. With 3 bases removed from V and 2 bases from J, the gap between germline ends came to 16 bases. There are 15 residues in the CDR3. Germline loops: CDR1 DFQATT, CDR2 SNEGSKA (reference sequence).

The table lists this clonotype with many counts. CDR3 sequence reads: CASSSRTVGQETQYF. In DNA, the CDR3 is TGTGCCAGCAGCTCACGTACAGTGGGCCAAGAGACCCAGTACTTC. V and J are TRBV11-1 and TRBJ2-5; D is ambiguous. This CDR3 contains 15 residues. V lost 4 bases, J lost 1 base, and 13 bases lay in between. CDR1 is SGHAT, CDR2 FQDESV, per germline (reference sequence).

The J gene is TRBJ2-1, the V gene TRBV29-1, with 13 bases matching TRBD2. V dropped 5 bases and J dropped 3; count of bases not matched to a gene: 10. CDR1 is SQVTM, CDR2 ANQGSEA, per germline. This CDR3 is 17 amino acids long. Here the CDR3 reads CSVSASLAGGHYNEQFF. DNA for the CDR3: TGCAGCGTTTCTGCCTCACTAGCGGGAGGGCACTACAATGAGCAGTTCTTC.

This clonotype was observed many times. The CDR3 bases are TGTGCCAGCAGCCAAGATTCGGGGGGAGTTGGCACTGAAGCTTTCTTT. Translated: CASSQDSGGVGTEAFF. V gene TRBV4-2 combines with J gene TRBJ1-1; D perhaps matches TRBD1 (5 bases). The V gene's germline CDR1 is LGHNA and CDR2 YNFKEQ. The CDR3 has 16 residues. Trimming pared 0 bases from V and 4 bases from J, leaving 15 bases between.

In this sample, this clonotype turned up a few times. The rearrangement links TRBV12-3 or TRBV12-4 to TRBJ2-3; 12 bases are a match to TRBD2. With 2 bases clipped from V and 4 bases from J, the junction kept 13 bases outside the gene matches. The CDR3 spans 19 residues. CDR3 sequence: CASSLRGLGLAGGSDTQYF. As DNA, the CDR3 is TGTGCCAGCAGTTTACGGGGCCTGGGACTAGCGGGTGGGTCAGATACGCAGTATTTT.

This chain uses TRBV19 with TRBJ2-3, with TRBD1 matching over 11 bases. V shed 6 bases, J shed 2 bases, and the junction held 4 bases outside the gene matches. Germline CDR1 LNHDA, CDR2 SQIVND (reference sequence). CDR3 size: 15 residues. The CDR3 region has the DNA TGTGCCAGTAGCTGGGGACAGGGGGTCACAGATACGCAGTATTTT. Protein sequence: CASSWGQGVTDTQYF. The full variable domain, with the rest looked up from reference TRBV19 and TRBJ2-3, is DGGITQSPKYLFRKEGQNVTLSCEQNLNHDAMYWYRQDPGQGLRLIYYSQIVNDFQKGDIAEGYSVSREKKESFPLTVTSAQKNPTAFYLCASSWGQGVTDTQYFGPGTRLTVL.

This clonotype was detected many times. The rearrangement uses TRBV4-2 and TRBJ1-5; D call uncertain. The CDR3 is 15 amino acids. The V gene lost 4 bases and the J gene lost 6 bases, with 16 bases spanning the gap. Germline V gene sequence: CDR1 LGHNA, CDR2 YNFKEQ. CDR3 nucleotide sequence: TGTGCCAGCAGCCCCGGAGTTAGGGAGATTCAGCCCCAGCATTTT. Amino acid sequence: CASSPGVREIQPQHF.

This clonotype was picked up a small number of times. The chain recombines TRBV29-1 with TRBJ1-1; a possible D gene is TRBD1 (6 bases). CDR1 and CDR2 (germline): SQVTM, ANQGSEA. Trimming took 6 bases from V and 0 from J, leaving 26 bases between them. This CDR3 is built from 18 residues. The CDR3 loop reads CSVPPISGAPDLNTEAFF. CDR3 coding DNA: TGCAGCGTCCCGCCAATCTCAGGGGCCCCGGACCTGAACACTGAAGCTTTCTTT.

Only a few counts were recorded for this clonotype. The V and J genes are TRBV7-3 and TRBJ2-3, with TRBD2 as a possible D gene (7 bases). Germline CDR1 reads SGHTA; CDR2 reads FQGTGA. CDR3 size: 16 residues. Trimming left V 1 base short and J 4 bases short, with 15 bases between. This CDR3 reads CASSLMGRGASDTQYF. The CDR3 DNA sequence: TGTGCCAGCAGCTTAATGGGCCGGGGGGCTTCAGATACGCAGTATTTT.

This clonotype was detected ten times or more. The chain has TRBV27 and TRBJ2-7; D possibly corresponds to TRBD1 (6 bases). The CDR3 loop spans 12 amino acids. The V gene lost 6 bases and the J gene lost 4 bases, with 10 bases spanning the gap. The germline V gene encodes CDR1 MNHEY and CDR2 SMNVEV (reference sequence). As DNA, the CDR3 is TGTGCCAGCAGCAGGGGCCGGTACGAGCAGTACTTC. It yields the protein CASSRGRYEQYF.

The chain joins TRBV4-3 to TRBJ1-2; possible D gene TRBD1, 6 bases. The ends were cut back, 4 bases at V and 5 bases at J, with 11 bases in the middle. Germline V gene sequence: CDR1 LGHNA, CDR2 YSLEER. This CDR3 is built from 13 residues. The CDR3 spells CASSPGQMYGYTF. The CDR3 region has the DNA TGCGCCAGCAGCCCAGGACAGATGTATGGCTACACCTTC.

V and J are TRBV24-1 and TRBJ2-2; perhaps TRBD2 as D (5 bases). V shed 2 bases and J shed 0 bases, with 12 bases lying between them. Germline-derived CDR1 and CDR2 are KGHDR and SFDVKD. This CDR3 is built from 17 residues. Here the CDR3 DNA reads TGTGCCACCAGTGATTCGGGGAGACCCTCGAACACCGGGGAGCTGTTTTTT. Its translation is CATSDSGRPSNTGELFF.

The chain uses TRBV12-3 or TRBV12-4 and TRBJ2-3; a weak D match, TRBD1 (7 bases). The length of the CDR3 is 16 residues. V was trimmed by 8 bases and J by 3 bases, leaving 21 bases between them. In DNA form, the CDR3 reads TGTGCCAGCGACCTTCAGGGGGGACCAATAACAGATACGCAGTATTTT. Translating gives CASDLQGGPITDTQYF.

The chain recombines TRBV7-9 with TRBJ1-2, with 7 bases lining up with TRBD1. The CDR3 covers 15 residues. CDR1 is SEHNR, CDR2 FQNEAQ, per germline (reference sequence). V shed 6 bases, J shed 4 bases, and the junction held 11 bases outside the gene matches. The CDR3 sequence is CASSLGDSGLYGYTF. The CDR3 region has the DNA TGTGCCAGCAGTTTGGGGGACAGCGGCCTCTATGGCTACACCTTC. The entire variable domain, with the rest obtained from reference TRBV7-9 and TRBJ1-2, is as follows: DTGVSQNPRHKITKRGQNVTFRCDPISEHNRLYWYRQTLGQGPEFLTYFQNEAQLEKSRLLSDRFSAERPKGSFSTLEIQRTEQGDSAMYLCASSLGDSGLYGYTFGSGTRLTVV.

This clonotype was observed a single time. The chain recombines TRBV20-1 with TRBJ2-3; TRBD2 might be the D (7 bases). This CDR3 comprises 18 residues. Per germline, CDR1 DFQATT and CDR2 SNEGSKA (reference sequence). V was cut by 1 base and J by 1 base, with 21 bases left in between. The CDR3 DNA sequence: TGCAGTGCTAGAGTTTTTGCGGGAGTAGGGGGAGGCACAGATACGCAGTATTTT. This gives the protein CSARVFAGVGGGTDTQYF.

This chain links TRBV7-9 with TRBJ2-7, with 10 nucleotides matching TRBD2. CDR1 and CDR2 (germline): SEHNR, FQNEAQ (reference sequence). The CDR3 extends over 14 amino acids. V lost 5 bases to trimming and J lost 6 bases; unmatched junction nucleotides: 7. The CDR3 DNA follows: TGTGCCAGCAGCCACGGGGCTAGCGGGAGCGAGCAGTACTTC. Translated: CASSHGASGSEQYF.

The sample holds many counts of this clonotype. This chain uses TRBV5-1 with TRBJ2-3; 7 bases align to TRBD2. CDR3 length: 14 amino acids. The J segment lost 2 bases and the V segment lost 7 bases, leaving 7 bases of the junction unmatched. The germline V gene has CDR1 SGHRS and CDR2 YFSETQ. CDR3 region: CASAREGPTDTQYF. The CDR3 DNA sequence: TGCGCCAGCGCCAGGGAGGGGCCCACAGATACGCAGTATTTT.

This chain's CDR3 is CASSQDRQISYGYTF. The CDR3 DNA reads TGCGCCAGCAGCCAAGATCGGCAGATATCCTATGGCTACACCTTC. J is TRBJ1-2 and V is TRBV4-1; D gene unclear. Germline V gene lookup returns CDR1 MGHRA and CDR2 YSYEKL. The CDR3 runs 15 residues. Trimming removed 0 bases at V and 4 bases at J, with 12 bases between.

This chain's CDR3 is CATSRDAYGGQPQHF. In DNA form, the CDR3 reads TGTGCCACCAGCAGAGATGCATATGGGGGTCAGCCCCAGCATTTT. This chain uses TRBV15 with TRBJ1-5, with D maybe TRBD1 (5 bases). Germline loops: CDR1 LNHNV, CDR2 YYDKDF (reference sequence). This CDR3 has 15 residues. The V end was cut by 0 bases, the J end by 6 bases, with 12 bases between.